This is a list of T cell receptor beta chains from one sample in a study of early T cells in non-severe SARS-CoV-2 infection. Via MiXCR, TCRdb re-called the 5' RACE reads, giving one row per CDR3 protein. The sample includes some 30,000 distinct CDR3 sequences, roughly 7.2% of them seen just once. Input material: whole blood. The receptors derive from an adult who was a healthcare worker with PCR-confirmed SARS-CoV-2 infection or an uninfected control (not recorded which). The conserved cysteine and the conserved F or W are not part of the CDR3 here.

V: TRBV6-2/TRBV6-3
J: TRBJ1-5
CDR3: ASSYLTTGSNQPQH

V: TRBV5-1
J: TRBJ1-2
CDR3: ASSDMADYGYT

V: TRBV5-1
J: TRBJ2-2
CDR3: ASSLDTPNTGELF

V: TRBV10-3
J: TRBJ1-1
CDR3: AIGSIAEAF

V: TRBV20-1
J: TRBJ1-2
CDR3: SARVPEPHKTYLYGYT

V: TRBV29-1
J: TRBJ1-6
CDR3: SVRTGNRNSPLH

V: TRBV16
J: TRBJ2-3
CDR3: ASSHGGSNTDTQY

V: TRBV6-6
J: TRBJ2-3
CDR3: ASRLQGDTQY

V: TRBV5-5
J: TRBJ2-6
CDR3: ASSLQRRSGANVLT

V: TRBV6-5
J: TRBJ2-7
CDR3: ASSYSRGGAEQY

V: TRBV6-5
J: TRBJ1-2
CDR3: ASRSSLFQENYGYT

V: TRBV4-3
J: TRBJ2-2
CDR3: ASSQSGINTGELF

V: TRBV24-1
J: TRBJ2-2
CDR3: ATSDPPPGELF

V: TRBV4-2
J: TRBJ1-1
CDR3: ASSQDRGVTEAF

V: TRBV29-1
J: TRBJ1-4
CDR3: SVGGTGYEKLF

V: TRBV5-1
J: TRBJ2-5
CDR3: ASSPSRRTQETQY

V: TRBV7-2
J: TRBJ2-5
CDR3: ASSLLAGGKGETQY